Following are 28 T cell receptor beta chains from one sample sequenced in a study of blood T cell repertoires in COVID-19. Method: immunoSEQ multiplex PCR; TCRdb's copy keeps in-frame clones and lacks some. The sample includes 250,000 or so clones, around four fifths seen only once; the top ten take roughly 4%. Sequencing used peripheral blood. Source of these receptors: a man between 45 and 60 years old with acute or convalescent COVID-19.

V gene TRBV30 combines with J gene TRBJ2-7; the match to TRBD2 covers 8 bases. This CDR3 is built from 13 residues. V shed 3 bases, J shed 6 bases, and the junction held 7 bases outside the gene matches. Germline values: CDR1 GTSNPN, CDR2 SVGIG (reference sequence). CDR3 protein: CAWRRSGSPEQYF. DNA of the CDR3: TGTGCCTGGAGGAGGAGCGGGAGTCCCGAGCAGTACTTC.

This clone was picked up a small number of times. The chain joins TRBV7-3 to TRBJ2-2; D is unclear. The CDR3 extends over 15 amino acids. Between the trimmed V and J ends, which lost 2 bases and 5 bases, there was a span of 12 bases. CDR1 SGHTA and CDR2 FQGTGA come from the germline V gene. The CDR3 protein is CASSLWAGRTGELFF. The CDR3 region has the DNA TGTGCCAGCAGCTTATGGGCAGGTCGAACCGGGGAGCTGTTTTTT. Variable domain in full (rest from reference TRBV7-3 and TRBJ2-2): GAGVSQTPSNKVTEKGKYVELRCDPISGHTALYWYRQSLGQGPEFLIYFQGTGAADDSGLPNDRFFAVRPEGSVSTLKIQRTERGDSAVYLCASSLWAGRTGELFFGEGSRLTVL.

The rearrangement joins TRBV25-1 to TRBJ1-2; tentatively, D is TRBD1 (6 bases). Germline lookup yields CDR1 MGHDK and CDR2 SYGVNS. This CDR3 has 13 residues. Trimming removed 2 bases from V and 8 bases from J, with 12 bases in between. CDR3 in DNA: TGTGCCAGCAGTGAACGTACAGGGCGCGGCTACACCTTC. Protein sequence: CASSERTGRGYTF.

V gene TRBV7-8 combines with J gene TRBJ2-1; 10 positions match TRBD2. V lost 6 bases and J lost 1; bases outside the gene matches: 3. Germline V gene lookup returns CDR1 SGHVS and CDR2 FQNEAQ. CDR3 length equals 15 residues. CDR3 nucleotides: TGTGCCAGCAGGATACTAGCGGGATCCTACAATGAGCAGTTCTTC. Translated: CASRILAGSYNEQFF. Full variable domain (missing parts from reference TRBV7-8 and TRBJ2-1): GAGVSQSPRYKVAKRGQDVALRCDPISGHVSLFWYQQALGQGPEFLTYFQNEAQLDKSGLPSDRFFAERPEGSVSTLKIQRTQQEDSAVYLCASRILAGSYNEQFFGPGTRLTVL.

The chain carries TRBV6-5 and TRBJ2-1; 7 bases are shared with TRBD1. The CDR3 length is 16 residues. Germline-derived CDR1 and CDR2 are MNHEY and SVGAGI. V dropped 4 bases and J dropped 5; count of bases not matched to a gene: 11. The CDR3 sequence: CASSFAAGTDNNEQFF. The CDR3 bases are TGTGCCAGCAGTTTCGCGGCCGGGACAGATAACAATGAGCAGTTCTTC.

V and J are TRBV10-3 and TRBJ2-2; 10 bases are a match to TRBD1. The junction had 5 bases not matched to a gene; V was cut back by 9 bases and J by 7 bases. The CDR3 has 13 residues. The germline V gene encodes CDR1 ENHRY and CDR2 SYGVKD. The CDR3 sequence: CAIPGQGFGELFF. CDR3 DNA: TGTGCCATACCGGGACAGGGGTTCGGGGAGCTGTTTTTT.

This chain links TRBV18 with TRBJ1-3, with TRBD1 as a possible D gene (5 bases). V lost 6 bases to trimming and J lost 0 bases, with 12 bases between them. This CDR3 is 15 amino acids long. Germline loops: CDR1 KGHSH, CDR2 LQKENI. This chain's CDR3 is CASSLGLLSGNTIYF. The CDR3 region has the DNA TGTGCCAGCTCGCTGGGACTTCTCTCTGGAAACACCATATATTTT.

J is TRBJ1-6 and V is TRBV11-3, with 8 bases identical to TRBD1. This CDR3 has 15 amino acids. Germline CDR1 and CDR2: SGHNT and YENEEA. The J segment lost 6 bases and the V segment lost 6 bases, leaving 7 bases of the junction unmatched. This chain's CDR3 is CASRKTGVINSPLHF. In nucleotides, the CDR3 is TGTGCCAGCAGAAAGACAGGGGTGATTAATTCACCCCTCCACTTT.

CDR3 sequence: CASSQAANRGGETQYF. Written as DNA, the CDR3 is TGCGCCAGCAGCCAAGCAGCCAACAGGGGCGGGGAGACCCAGTACTTC. The V and J genes are TRBV4-1 and TRBJ2-5; TRBD1 agrees at 7 bases. Germline V gives CDR1 MGHRA, CDR2 YSYEKL. V was clipped by 1 base and J by 5 bases; unmatched bases: 10. The CDR3 length is 16 residues.

This chain links TRBV15 with TRBJ2-7, with D hard to call. Germline-derived CDR1 and CDR2 are LNHNV and YYDKDF (reference sequence). The ends were cut back, 9 bases at V and 5 bases at J, with 20 bases in the middle. This CDR3 has 14 amino acids. The CDR3 region has the DNA TGTGCCACTAAGAGCGATTTGACGGTACACGAGCAGTACTTC. This translates into CATKSDLTVHEQYF.

This clone has a handful of counts. The chain uses TRBV5-4 and TRBJ2-3; a possible D gene is TRBD1 (6 bases). The V gene's germline CDR1 is SGHNT and CDR2 YYREEE (reference sequence). The ends were cut back, 5 bases at V and 6 bases at J, with 13 bases in the middle. The CDR3 contains 13 residues. The CDR3: CASSQTGSDTQYF. The CDR3 nucleotides are TGTGCCAGCAGTCAGACAGGCTCGGATACGCAGTATTTT.

This chain uses TRBV7-2 with TRBJ2-5; D ambiguous. Trimming took 1 base from V and 1 from J, leaving 10 bases between them. Per the germline V gene, CDR1 is SGHTA and CDR2 is FQGNSA. This CDR3 is built from 15 residues. The CDR3 reads CASSLVLEVQETQYF. CDR3 sequence (DNA): TGTGCCAGCAGCTTAGTTTTAGAAGTCCAAGAGACCCAGTACTTC. Full variable domain (outside the CDR3, taken from reference TRBV7-2 and TRBJ2-5): GAGVSQSPSNKVTEKGKDVELRCDPISGHTALYWYRQSLGQGLEFLIYFQGNSAPDKSGLPSDRFSAERTGGSVSTLTIQRTQQEDSAVYLCASSLVLEVQETQYFGPGTRLLVL.

The V call is TRBV7-3, the J call TRBJ1-2; 7 bases match TRBD1. The germline CDR1 and CDR2 sequences are SGHTA and FQGTGA. Trimming cost V 0 bases and J 4 bases; bases outside gene matches: 5. The CDR3 sequence is 15 residues long. The CDR3 here is CASSLTGGAGYGYTF. DNA of the CDR3: TGTGCCAGCAGCTTAACAGGGGGCGCCGGCTATGGCTACACCTTC.

V is TRBV12-3 or TRBV12-4 and J is TRBJ2-1; TRBD1 might be the D (6 bases). CDR3 length: 13 residues. Trimming took 10 bases from V and 2 from J, leaving 12 bases between them. The CDR3 region is CATRPGAYNEQFF. CDR3 bases: TGTGCCACGAGGCCAGGGGCCTACAATGAGCAGTTCTTC.

The V call is TRBV25-1, the J call TRBJ2-5, with TRBD1 as a possible D gene (6 bases). The germline CDR1 and CDR2 sequences are MGHDK and SYGVNS. The CDR3 loop spans 14 amino acids. V was pared by 2 bases and J by 5 bases, with 12 bases between. The CDR3 loop is CASSELHTGETQYF. The DNA of the CDR3 is TGTGCCAGCAGTGAACTCCACACAGGGGAGACCCAGTACTTC.

The chain couples TRBV3-1 (or the pseudogene TRBV3-2) to TRBJ2-7, with 10 bases aligning to TRBD1. Trimming at V came to 1 base and at J to 6 bases, leaving 3 bases not matched to a gene. This CDR3 comprises 14 residues. Germline CDR1 LGHDT, CDR2 YNNKEL (reference sequence). The CDR3 protein is CASSQVGTGAEQYF. The CDR3 region has the DNA TGTGCCAGCAGCCAAGTCGGGACAGGGGCCGAGCAGTACTTC.

The rearrangement uses TRBV7-3 and TRBJ1-6; 8 bases fit TRBD1. Germline-derived CDR1 and CDR2 are SGHTA and FQGTGA. V was clipped by 3 bases and J by 7 bases; unmatched bases: 2. The length of the CDR3 is 14 residues. The CDR3 spells CASSFAGGNSPLHF. The CDR3 DNA reads TGTGCCAGCAGCTTTGCAGGGGGCAATTCACCCCTCCACTTT. The variable domain in full, with the rest retrieved from reference TRBV7-3 and TRBJ1-6, is GAGVSQTPSNKVTEKGKYVELRCDPISGHTALYWYRQSLGQGPEFLIYFQGTGAADDSGLPNDRFFAVRPEGSVSTLKIQRTERGDSAVYLCASSFAGGNSPLHFGNGTRLTVT.

J is TRBJ2-5 and V is TRBV27; D unclear. The CDR3 has 13 amino acids. Per germline, CDR1 MNHEY and CDR2 SMNVEV (reference sequence). The V gene lost 2 bases and the J gene lost 6 bases, with 10 bases spanning the gap. Written as DNA, the CDR3 is TGTGCCAGCAGTTTAGGCCAAACGCAGACCCAGTACTTC. Encoded protein: CASSLGQTQTQYF.

The chain recombines TRBV18 with TRBJ2-7; TRBD1 might be the D (6 bases). The CDR3 is 15 residues long. V was cut by 3 bases and J by 4 bases, with 16 bases left in between. CDR1 and CDR2 (germline): KGHSH, LQKENI. The CDR3: CASSPIPDRNYEQYF. DNA for the CDR3: TGTGCCAGCTCACCGATCCCTGACAGGAATTACGAGCAGTACTTC.

The chain carries TRBV10-1 and TRBJ2-7, with TRBD1 identical over 10 bases. CDR3 length equals 15 residues. Unmatched junction bases numbered 5, after V lost 4 bases and J lost 2 bases. Germline CDR1 WNHNN, CDR2 SYGVQD (reference sequence). The chain's CDR3 is CASSGQGAKTYEQYF. CDR3 sequence (DNA): TGCGCCAGCAGTGGACAGGGGGCGAAGACCTACGAGCAGTACTTC.

The V and J genes are TRBV6-5 and TRBJ1-2; 11 nucleotides line up with TRBD1. The length of the CDR3 is 15 residues. Germline CDR1 and CDR2: MNHEY and SVGAGI. V shed 2 bases and J 6 bases; nucleotides not matched to a gene: 5. This CDR3 is CASSYDPDRGHGYTF. For the CDR3, the DNA is TGTGCCAGCAGTTACGATCCGGACAGGGGGCATGGCTACACCTTC.

The CDR3 DNA sequence: TGTGCCAGCAGTTTTTTCAGGGGGAACACCGGGGAGCTGTTTTTT. Translated, it gives CASSFFRGNTGELFF. The rearrangement links TRBV27 to TRBJ2-2; a weak D match, TRBD1 (6 bases). V was shortened by 3 bases and J by 1 base, with 9 bases between the two germline ends. There are 15 residues in the CDR3. Per the germline V gene, CDR1 is MNHEY and CDR2 is SMNVEV (reference sequence).

The CDR3 DNA reads TGTGCCAGCTCATCCGGACAGAACACTGAAGCTTTCTTT. Its protein product is CASSSGQNTEAFF. The chain employs TRBV18 and TRBJ1-1, with a possible D match to TRBD1 (5 bases). Germline CDR1 reads KGHSH; CDR2 reads LQKENI. The V end lost 5 bases, the J end lost 1 base, and 8 bases lay between the germline ends. The CDR3 consists of 13 residues.

J is TRBJ2-7 and V is TRBV7-6, with D uncertain. Germline loops: CDR1 SGHVS, CDR2 FNYEAQ. The CDR3 totals 16 residues. V was cut by 1 base and J by 2 bases, with 15 bases left in between. The CDR3 region has the DNA TGTGCCAGCAGCTTAGAGGTGGGCCCCTACCCCTACGAGCAGTACTTC. Amino acids: CASSLEVGPYPYEQYF.

J is TRBJ1-2 and V is TRBV27; no firm D call. Germline CDR1 MNHEY, CDR2 SMNVEV (reference sequence). The CDR3 sequence is 15 residues long. V lost 8 bases, J lost 7 bases, and 23 bases lay in between. The CDR3 DNA follows: TGTGCCAGCGGACTCTCCCGGGCGCCCGACGGTGGCTACACCTTC. This encodes CASGLSRAPDGGYTF.

The gene calls are TRBV19 and TRBJ2-7; D unclear. The germline CDR1 and CDR2 sequences are LNHDA and SQIVND (reference sequence). CDR3 length: 12 residues. V lost 6 bases to trimming and J lost 3 bases, with 9 bases between them. The CDR3 DNA sequence: TGTGCCAGTAGCGGGTCCCGCTACGAGCAGTACTTC. It translates to CASSGSRYEQYF.

The chain carries TRBV2 and TRBJ2-7; 9 nucleotides align to TRBD2. After removal of 2 bases from V and 5 bases from J, the junction contained 4 bases not matched to a gene. The CDR3 length is 14 residues. Germline V gives CDR1 SNHLY, CDR2 FYNNEI. CDR3 nucleotides: TGTGCCAGCAGTGAAAGGCGGGAGGGCCACGAGCAGTACTTC. This sequence encodes CASSERREGHEQYF.

The chain employs TRBV5-6 and TRBJ2-3; D not certain. Trimming removed 0 bases from V and 1 base from J, with 3 bases in between. Germline V gives CDR1 SGHDT, CDR2 YYEEEE. This CDR3 comprises 13 residues. CDR3 nucleotide sequence: TGTGCCAGCAGCTTGGCTGGCACAGATACGCAGTATTTT. It specifies CASSLAGTDTQYF.